The 20 T cell receptor beta chains listed next were all sequenced from one sample in a study of cytomegalovirus exposure and HLA in healthy donors. The PCR had 60 Vbeta and 13 Jbeta primers. TCRdb keeps only in-frame clones here, not all; method: immunoSEQ multiplex PCR. Of 150,000 to 200,000 clones listed, 70% to 85% are singletons. Sequences were obtained from PBMCs. These receptors came from a man aged 40-49 years in good health and CMV-seronegative.

This rearrangement joins TRBV7-9 to TRBJ2-7; no clear D gene. Trimming pared 1 base from V and 5 bases from J, leaving 9 bases between. The CDR3 covers 13 residues. Germline values: CDR1 SEHNR, CDR2 FQNEAQ (reference sequence). The CDR3 coding sequence is TGTGCCAGCAGCTTAGAGAGGTTCAACGAGCAGTACTTC. This translates into CASSLERFNEQYF. Drawing the rest from reference TRBV7-9 and TRBJ2-7, the complete variable domain is DTGVSQNPRHKITKRGQNVTFRCDPISEHNRLYWYRQTLGQGPEFLTYFQNEAQLEKSRLLSDRFSAERPKGSFSTLEIQRTEQGDSAMYLCASSLERFNEQYFGPGTRLTVT.

V usage is TRBV5-1 and J usage is TRBJ1-6; maybe TRBD1 (6 bases). CDR3 length equals 14 residues. Per germline, CDR1 SGHRS and CDR2 YFSETQ. V shed 7 bases and J shed 5 bases, with 13 bases lying between them. CDR3 protein: CASLRTENNSPLHF. The CDR3 nucleotides are TGCGCCAGCCTAAGGACAGAGAATAATTCACCCCTCCACTTT.

The J gene is TRBJ2-2, the V gene TRBV11-3; D not resolved. From germline, CDR1 is SGHNT and CDR2 YENEEA. The CDR3 contains 14 residues. Trimming stripped 5 bases from V and 4 bases from J, with 11 bases between. CDR3 nucleotide sequence: TGTGCCAGCAGCCCCGCGTGGGCCACCGGGGAGCTGTTTTTT. Protein sequence: CASSPAWATGELFF. The variable domain in full, completed from reference TRBV11-3 and TRBJ2-2, reads EAGVVQSPRYKIIEKKQPVAFWCNPISGHNTLYWYLQNLGQGPELLIRYENEEAVDDSQLPKDRFSAERLKGVDSTLKIQPAELGDSAVYLCASSPAWATGELFFGEGSRLTVL.

A few counts support this clone. The J gene is TRBJ2-4, the V gene TRBV5-4; possible D gene TRBD2, 5 bases. Germline V gives CDR1 SGHNT, CDR2 YYREEE (reference sequence). The CDR3 totals 15 residues. V was clipped by 1 base and J by 1 base, with 9 bases between them. In nucleotides, the CDR3 is TGTGCCAGCAGCTTGTTTGGGGAGGCCAAAAACATTCAGTACTTC. Residues: CASSLFGEAKNIQYF.

In its sample, this clone was seen a few times. This chain uses TRBV7-9 with TRBJ2-3; tentative D call: TRBD2 (6 bases). The CDR3 has 14 amino acids. Germline CDR1 reads SEHNR; CDR2 reads FQNEAQ (reference sequence). Between the trimmed V and J ends, which lost 4 bases and 4 bases, there was a span of 12 bases. This chain's CDR3 is CASSSGPGADTQYF. The DNA for the CDR3 is TGTGCCAGCAGCTCAGGACCGGGGGCAGATACGCAGTATTTT.

The chain uses TRBV7-9 and TRBJ2-7; 10 nucleotides agree with TRBD2. J lost 7 bases, V lost 3 bases, and 9 bases had no gene match. This CDR3 is built from 15 residues. CDR1 and CDR2 from the germline V gene are SEHNR and FQNEAQ (reference sequence). The CDR3 bases are TGTGCCAGCAGCTTCTCGGGACTAGCGACGGAAGAGCAGTACTTC. Translation: CASSFSGLATEEQYF.

The chain combines TRBV19 with TRBJ2-2; 8 bases align to TRBD1. This CDR3 spans 16 amino acids. Unmatched junction bases numbered 10, after V lost 6 bases and J lost 4 bases. Germline V lookup: CDR1 LNHDA, CDR2 SQIVND (reference sequence). In DNA, the CDR3 is TGTGCCAGTAGACAATTCCCGGGACAGGCCACCGGGGAGCTGTTTTTT. Encoded protein: CASRQFPGQATGELFF. The full variable domain, in which reference TRBV19 and TRBJ2-2 provide the parts outside the CDR3, is DGGITQSPKYLFRKEGQNVTLSCEQNLNHDAMYWYRQDPGQGLRLIYYSQIVNDFQKGDIAEGYSVSREKKESFPLTVTSAQKNPTAFYLCASRQFPGQATGELFFGEGSRLTVL.

The chain links TRBV5-1 to TRBJ2-1, with 10 bases lining up with TRBD2. The CDR3 spans 15 residues. With V trimmed by 4 bases and J by 7 bases, 8 bases remained unmatched. The germline gives CDR1 SGHRS, CDR2 YFSETQ. The CDR3 sequence is CASSPLAGVGNEQFF. The CDR3 nucleotides are TGCGCCAGCAGCCCGCTAGCGGGAGTTGGAAATGAGCAGTTCTTC. The full variable domain, rest sourced from reference TRBV5-1 and TRBJ2-1, is KAGVTQTPRYLIKTRGQQVTLSCSPISGHRSVSWYQQTPGQGLQFLFEYFSETQRNKGNFPGRFSGRQFSNSRSEMNVSTLELGDSALYLCASSPLAGVGNEQFFGPGTRLTVL.

The V and J genes are TRBV6-1 and TRBJ2-1; 7 positions match TRBD2. The ends lost 5 bases at V and 8 bases at J; junction bases unmatched: 9. The CDR3 is 14 residues long. Germline V CDR1 and CDR2: MNHNS, SASEGT. For the CDR3, the DNA is TGTGCCAGCAGTCTCGGGAGGATACAGGATGAGCAGTTCTTC. This gives the protein CASSLGRIQDEQFF.

The chain couples TRBV7-8 to TRBJ2-4, with 13 nucleotides matching TRBD2. This CDR3 region has 19 residues. Trimming at V came to 5 bases and at J to 0 bases, leaving 10 bases not matched to a gene. CDR1 and CDR2 (germline): SGHVS, FQNEAQ. Here the CDR3 reads CASSLRLAGGPLAKNIQYF. Here the CDR3 DNA reads TGTGCCAGCAGCCTAAGACTAGCGGGAGGCCCCCTAGCCAAAAACATTCAGTACTTC. Full variable domain (missing parts from reference TRBV7-8 and TRBJ2-4): GAGVSQSPRYKVAKRGQDVALRCDPISGHVSLFWYQQALGQGPEFLTYFQNEAQLDKSGLPSDRFFAERPEGSVSTLKIQRTQQEDSAVYLCASSLRLAGGPLAKNIQYFGAGTRLSVL.

This clone has only a few counts. The gene calls are TRBV6-6 and TRBJ1-5; tentative D call: TRBD1 (5 bases). The V end was cut by 6 bases, the J end by 3 bases, with 9 bases between. This CDR3 region has 13 residues. The V gene's germline CDR1 is MNHNY and CDR2 SVGAGI (reference sequence). The CDR3 DNA reads TGTGCCAGCAGAAGGGGCCCCAATCAGCCCCAGCATTTT. The encoded protein is CASRRGPNQPQHF.

V gene TRBV7-9 combines with J gene TRBJ2-3; 12 bases match TRBD2. CDR1 and CDR2 from the germline V gene are SEHNR and FQNEAQ (reference sequence). The CDR3 sequence is 15 residues long. The V and J ends lost 3 bases and 3 bases, in that order; junction bases with no gene match: 1. The CDR3 region is CASSLGTSGTDTQYF. The CDR3 DNA sequence: TGTGCCAGCAGCTTGGGGACTAGCGGGACAGATACGCAGTATTTT.

The chain uses TRBV6-5 and TRBJ1-1, with D perhaps TRBD1 (6 bases). The CDR3 has 14 amino acids. CDR1 is MNHEY and CDR2 is SVGAGI in the germline V gene. Trimming cost V 6 bases and J 3 bases, with 14 bases left between them. The CDR3 DNA reads TGTGCCAGCAGCCAACAGGGAACGCACACTGAAGCTTTCTTT. Residues: CASSQQGTHTEAFF.

The chain carries TRBV5-1 and TRBJ2-2, with D possibly matching TRBD1 (5 bases). The CDR3 has 14 residues. The germline CDR1 and CDR2 sequences are SGHRS and YFSETQ. V was clipped by 0 bases and J by 4 bases, with 7 bases between them. CDR3 DNA: TGCGCCAGCAGCTTGGAACAGGTCACCGGGGAGCTGTTTTTT. Protein sequence: CASSLEQVTGELFF.

This clone was detected a few times. V is TRBV29-1 and J is TRBJ2-2; TRBD2 matches 10 bases. The CDR3 has 13 amino acids. The J segment lost 2 bases and the V segment lost 7 bases, leaving 1 base of the junction unmatched. CDR1 is SQVTM, CDR2 ANQGSEA, per germline. The CDR3 spells CSGTSGNTGELFF. The CDR3 DNA reads as TGCAGCGGGACTAGCGGAAACACCGGGGAGCTGTTTTTT.

The V gene is TRBV7-2, the J gene TRBJ2-7; D possibly corresponds to TRBD1 (6 bases). Germline V lookup: CDR1 SGHTA, CDR2 FQGNSA. The V end lost 0 bases, the J end lost 2 bases, and 11 bases lay between the germline ends. CDR3 length equals 15 residues. CDR3 residues: CASSLAATGAYEQYF. The CDR3 DNA reads as TGTGCCAGCAGCTTAGCTGCGACAGGTGCCTACGAGCAGTACTTC.

This chain uses TRBV28 with TRBJ1-4; TRBD1 might be the D (5 bases). The CDR3 is 16 residues long. Germline CDR1 reads MDHEN; CDR2 reads SYDVKM. Between the trimmed V and J ends, which lost 7 bases and 8 bases, there was a span of 23 bases. The chain's CDR3 is CASKQTKRGLEEKLFF. CDR3 bases: TGTGCCAGCAAGCAAACCAAAAGGGGACTCGAGGAAAAACTGTTTTTT. The whole variable domain, filled in from reference TRBV28 and TRBJ1-4, reads DVKVTQSSRYLVKRTGEKVFLECVQDMDHENMFWYRQDPGLGLRLIYFSYDVKMKEKGDIPEGYSVSREKKERFSLILESASTNQTSMYLCASKQTKRGLEEKLFFGSGTQLSVL.

This clone was counted a single time. The chain is built from TRBV10-3 and TRBJ1-4; tentative D call: TRBD1 (6 bases). This CDR3 contains 14 residues. V was cut by 0 bases and J by 7 bases, with 9 bases left in between. CDR1 and CDR2 from the germline V gene are ENHRY and SYGVKD. The CDR3 loop is CAISESVRGEKLFF. The CDR3 nucleotides read TGTGCCATCAGTGAGTCGGTCAGGGGTGAAAAACTGTTTTTT.

This clone was seen only a few times. Germline and junction disagree at one end, which may indicate a read error. V and J are TRBV6-1 and TRBJ2-6; D is perhaps TRBD1 (5 bases). The CDR3 has 15 residues. The germline CDR1 and CDR2 sequences are MNHNS and SASEGT. This CDR3 is CASTLTSSGANGLTF. CDR3 DNA sequence: TGTGCCAGCACCCTTACCTCATCTGGGGCCAACGGCCTGACTTTC.

The genes are TRBV7-9 and TRBJ2-5; 7 bases fit TRBD2. The CDR3 is made up of 13 amino acids. Germline V gene sequence: CDR1 SEHNR, CDR2 FQNEAQ (reference sequence). V shed 5 bases, J shed 5 bases, and the junction held 5 bases outside the gene matches. CDR3 loop: CASSLLGGETQYF. The CDR3 DNA reads TGTGCCAGCAGCCTCCTGGGGGGGGAGACCCAGTACTTC. The variable domain in full, completed from reference TRBV7-9 and TRBJ2-5, reads DTGVSQNPRHKITKRGQNVTFRCDPISEHNRLYWYRQTLGQGPEFLTYFQNEAQLEKSRLLSDRFSAERPKGSFSTLEIQRTEQGDSAMYLCASSLLGGETQYFGPGTRLLVL.